A single sample is the source of the 6 T cell receptor beta chains below, sequenced in a study of blood T cells in healthy people across ages. A sample-barcoded 5' primer and a J-beta primer mix were used in a second PCR of roughly 6 to 11 cycles. TCRdb recomputed calls from the 5' RACE reads with MiXCR, one row per CDR3 protein. This sample has about 780,000 distinct CDR3 sequences, with less than 60% found just once. The material sequenced was blood. These receptors originate from a man at least 80 years old in good health.

V is TRBV2 and J is TRBJ1-6, with unresolved D. This CDR3 spans 13 amino acids. V gave up 11 bases and J gave up 9 bases, with 17 bases separating them. CDR1 SNHLY and CDR2 FYNNEI come from the germline V gene. The CDR3 spells CASRTSQGSPLHF. CDR3 DNA: TGTGCCTCAAGGACCTCCCAAGGTTCACCCCTCCACTTT. The full variable domain, rest sourced from reference TRBV2 and TRBJ1-6, is EPEVTQTPSHQVTQMGQEVILRCVPISNHLYFYWYRQILGQKVEFLVSFYNNEISEKSEIFDDQFSVERPDGSNFTLKIRSTKLEDSAMYFCASRTSQGSPLHFGNGTRLTVT.

This clonotype has just a few counts. The chain is built from TRBV12-3 or TRBV12-4 and TRBJ2-1; the match to TRBD1 covers 8 bases. V shed 6 bases, J shed 0 bases, and the junction held 13 bases outside the gene matches. This CDR3 contains 18 residues. The CDR3 sequence: CASRTGVSRESSYNEQFF. CDR3 DNA sequence: TGTGCCAGCAGGACAGGGGTTTCGAGGGAGAGCTCCTACAATGAGCAGTTCTTC.

Written as DNA, the CDR3 is TGTGCCAGCAGTGATCTGACAGTCCAAGAGACCCAGTACTTC. Its translation: CASSDLTVQETQYF. The chain joins TRBV2 to TRBJ2-5; weak D call: TRBD1 (5 bases). There are 14 residues in the CDR3. CDR1 is SNHLY, CDR2 FYNNEI, per germline. With 3 bases removed from V and 1 base from J, the gap between germline ends came to 9 bases.

Worth noting for this clonotype: A clone one base away is much larger, so this may be a read error. The chain uses TRBV29-1 and TRBJ2-3; tentative D call: TRBD2 (6 bases). Germline V lookup: CDR1 SQVTM, CDR2 ANQGSEA. This CDR3 is built from 14 residues. Trimming removed 6 bases at V and 2 bases at J, with 15 bases between. CDR3 loop: CSVDIRTTTDTQYF. In nucleotides, the CDR3 is TGCAGCGTGGATATTCGGACTACCACAGATACGCAGTATTTT.

Comment on this clonotype: The junction departs from germline at one end; a sequencing error may be responsible. The V and J genes are TRBV29-1 and TRBJ2-1; unclear D gene. Germline V gene sequence: CDR1 SQVTM, CDR2 ANQGSEA. The CDR3 covers 14 residues. CDR3 loop: CNVYRGLSYNEQFF. CDR3 coding DNA: TGCAACGTTTACCGCGGCCTCTCCTACAATGAGCAGTTCTTC.

The CDR3 DNA reads TGTGCCAGCAGCCGAGGGACAGGGGCCAGGAATGAGCAGTTCTTC. This encodes CASSRGTGARNEQFF. The rearrangement joins TRBV7-2 to TRBJ2-1; the match to TRBD1 covers 10 bases. Germline CDR1 is SGHTA and CDR2 is FQGNSA. Unmatched junction bases numbered 8, after V lost 5 bases and J lost 7 bases. The CDR3 covers 15 residues. Full variable domain (outside the CDR3, taken from reference TRBV7-2 and TRBJ2-1): GAGVSQSPSNKVTEKGKDVELRCDPISGHTALYWYRQSLGQGLEFLIYFQGNSAPDKSGLPSDRFSAERTGGSVSTLTIQRTQQEDSAVYLCASSRGTGARNEQFFGPGTRLTVL.